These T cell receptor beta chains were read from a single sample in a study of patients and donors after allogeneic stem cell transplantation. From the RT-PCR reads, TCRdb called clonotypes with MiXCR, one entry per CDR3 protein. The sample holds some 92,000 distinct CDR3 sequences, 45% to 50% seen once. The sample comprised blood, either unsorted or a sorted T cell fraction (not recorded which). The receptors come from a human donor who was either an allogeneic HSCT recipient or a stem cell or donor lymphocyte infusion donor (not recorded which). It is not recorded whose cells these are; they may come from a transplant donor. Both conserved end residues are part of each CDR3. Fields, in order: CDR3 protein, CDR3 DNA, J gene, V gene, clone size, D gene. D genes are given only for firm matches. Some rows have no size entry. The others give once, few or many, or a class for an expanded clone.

CDR3 protein: CASTPRPQHF
CDR3 DNA: TGTGCCAGCACCCCGAGGCCCCAGCATTTT
J gene: TRBJ1-5
V gene: TRBV9
clone size: .
D gene: .

CDR3 protein: CASSSGGQSTDTQYF
CDR3 DNA: TGCGCCAGCAGTTCTGGGGGACAGAGCACAGATACGCAGTATTTT
J gene: TRBJ2-3
V gene: TRBV5-1
clone size: .
D gene: TRBD1

CDR3 protein: CAISSGPPKEKLFF
CDR3 DNA: TGTGCCATCAGTTCGGGGCCCCCAAAGGAAAAACTGTTTTTT
J gene: TRBJ1-4
V gene: TRBV10-3
clone size: .
D gene: .

CDR3 protein: CSAAPPGAGTEAFF
CDR3 DNA: TGCAGTGCTGCGCCTCCGGGAGCTGGGACTGAAGCTTTCTTT
J gene: TRBJ1-1
V gene: TRBV20-1
clone size: few
D gene: .

CDR3 protein: CASSQAEKINYGYTF
CDR3 DNA: TGTGCCAGCAGCCAAGCTGAGAAGATTAACTATGGCTACACCTTC
J gene: TRBJ1-2
V gene: TRBV4-2
clone size: few
D gene: .

CDR3 protein: CASSQEVPGTAINYGYTF
CDR3 DNA: TGCGCCAGCAGCCAAGAAGTCCCCGGGACAGCTATCAACTATGGCTACACCTTC
J gene: TRBJ1-2
V gene: TRBV4-3
clone size: few
D gene: TRBD1

CDR3 protein: CASSSEAPAGREKLFF
CDR3 DNA: TGTGCCAGCAGTTCTGAGGCCCCCGCGGGTAGGGAAAAACTGTTTTTT
J gene: TRBJ1-4
V gene: TRBV12-3/TRBV12-4
clone size: .
D gene: .

CDR3 protein: CASTIWGSMNTEAFF
CDR3 DNA: TGTGCCAGCACTATTTGGGGCAGCATGAACACTGAAGCTTTCTTT
J gene: TRBJ1-1
V gene: TRBV21-1
clone size: .
D gene: .

CDR3 protein: CASSFRATGAYNEQFF
CDR3 DNA: TGTGCCAGCAGCTTCCGAGCCACAGGGGCTTACAATGAGCAGTTCTTC
J gene: TRBJ2-1
V gene: TRBV7-2
clone size: few
D gene: TRBD1

CDR3 protein: CASSPQGLGTEAFF
CDR3 DNA: TGTGCCAGCAGCCCACAGGGCTTGGGAACTGAAGCTTTCTTT
J gene: TRBJ1-1
V gene: TRBV7-9
clone size: few
D gene: .

CDR3 protein: CASSLVAEANYGYTF
CDR3 DNA: TGTGCCAGCAGTTTAGTGGCAGAAGCTAACTATGGCTACACCTTC
J gene: TRBJ1-2
V gene: TRBV27
clone size: .
D gene: .

CDR3 protein: CASSQRPRAETDTQYF
CDR3 DNA: TGCGCCAGCAGCCAAAGGCCGAGGGCGGAGACAGATACGCAGTATTTT
J gene: TRBJ2-3
V gene: TRBV4-3
clone size: .
D gene: .

CDR3 protein: CASSLSTSKNTEAFF
CDR3 DNA: TGTGCCAGCAGCCTGTCGACAAGTAAGAACACTGAAGCTTTCTTT
J gene: TRBJ1-1
V gene: TRBV7-2
clone size: .
D gene: .

CDR3 protein: CSVGGRANYGYTF
CDR3 DNA: TGCAGCGTTGGTGGCAGGGCGAACTATGGCTACACCTTC
J gene: TRBJ1-2
V gene: TRBV29-1
clone size: few
D gene: .

CDR3 protein: CASSHSAQPQHF
CDR3 DNA: TGTGCCAGCAGTCACAGCGCCCAGCCCCAGCATTTT
J gene: TRBJ1-5
V gene: TRBV12-3/TRBV12-4
clone size: few
D gene: .

CDR3 protein: CASSLARISYNSPLHF
CDR3 DNA: TGTGCCAGCAGCTTAGCCAGGATCTCCTATAATTCACCCCTCCACTTT
J gene: TRBJ1-6
V gene: TRBV7-2
clone size: .
D gene: .

CDR3 protein: CASSLTGDLPQHF
CDR3 DNA: TGTGCCAGCAGTTTGACAGGGGACCTGCCCCAGCATTTT
J gene: TRBJ1-5
V gene: TRBV27
clone size: .
D gene: TRBD1

CDR3 protein: CASTSATGGNTEAFF
CDR3 DNA: TGTGCCAGCACGTCCGCGACAGGGGGGAACACTGAAGCTTTCTTT
J gene: TRBJ1-1
V gene: TRBV28
clone size: few
D gene: TRBD1

CDR3 protein: CASRSTGEDYGYTF
CDR3 DNA: TGTGCCAGCAGGTCGACAGGGGAGGACTATGGCTACACCTTC
J gene: TRBJ1-2
V gene: TRBV12-3/TRBV12-4
clone size: .
D gene: TRBD1

CDR3 protein: CASSWRDASGNTIYF
CDR3 DNA: TGTGCCAGCAGTTGGAGGGACGCCTCTGGAAACACCATATATTTT
J gene: TRBJ1-3
V gene: TRBV12-3/TRBV12-4
clone size: once
D gene: .

CDR3 protein: CASSQDGQGAGNTIYF
CDR3 DNA: TGCGCCAGCAGCCAAGACGGACAGGGGGCTGGAAACACCATATATTTT
J gene: TRBJ1-3
V gene: TRBV4-3
clone size: .
D gene: TRBD1

CDR3 protein: CASSLYGLSGNTIYF
CDR3 DNA: TGTGCCAGCAGCTTATATGGCCTCTCTGGAAACACCATATATTTT
J gene: TRBJ1-3
V gene: TRBV7-2
clone size: few
D gene: .

CDR3 protein: CASNPRTGLAFF
CDR3 DNA: TGTGCCAGCAATCCGAGGACAGGATTGGCTTTCTTT
J gene: TRBJ1-1
V gene: TRBV6-5
clone size: .
D gene: TRBD1

CDR3 protein: CASSFTQGYEQYF
CDR3 DNA: TGTGCCAGCAGTTTTACACAGGGCTACGAGCAGTACTTC
J gene: TRBJ2-7
V gene: TRBV27
clone size: once
D gene: .

CDR3 protein: CASSLLWGRNQPQHF
CDR3 DNA: TGTGCCAGCAGCTTATTGTGGGGGCGAAATCAGCCCCAGCATTTT
J gene: TRBJ1-5
V gene: TRBV7-8
clone size: .
D gene: .

CDR3 protein: CSATAGQGNQPQHF
CDR3 DNA: TGCAGTGCTACCGCGGGACAGGGGAATCAGCCCCAGCATTTT
J gene: TRBJ1-5
V gene: TRBV20-1
clone size: few
D gene: TRBD1

CDR3 protein: CASSKRLRGLNSLNTEAFF
CDR3 DNA: TGTGCCAGCAGCAAAAGGTTAAGGGGCCTAAATTCTCTGAACACTGAAGCTTTCTTT
J gene: TRBJ1-1
V gene: TRBV21-1
clone size: few
D gene: .

CDR3 protein: CASSYDGGISGYTF
CDR3 DNA: TGTGCCAGCAGTTACGATGGGGGGATCTCTGGCTACACCTTC
J gene: TRBJ1-2
V gene: TRBV6-5
clone size: .
D gene: .

CDR3 protein: CASAAQRTANYGYTF
CDR3 DNA: TGTGCTAGTGCCGCCCAGAGGACAGCTAACTATGGCTACACCTTC
J gene: TRBJ1-2
V gene: TRBV12-5
clone size: once
D gene: .

CDR3 protein: CASSLGGNGYTF
CDR3 DNA: TGTGCCAGCAGTTTAGGGGGGAATGGCTACACCTTC
J gene: TRBJ1-2
V gene: TRBV12-3/TRBV12-4
clone size: .
D gene: .

CDR3 protein: CASSHPLKSNTEAFF
CDR3 DNA: TGCGCCAGCAGCCATCCCCTGAAGTCGAACACTGAAGCTTTCTTT
J gene: TRBJ1-1
V gene: TRBV4-1
clone size: few
D gene: .

CDR3 protein: CASSRAGQTLNTEAFF
CDR3 DNA: TGTGCCAGCAGTCGTGCGGGACAGACCTTGAACACTGAAGCTTTCTTT
J gene: TRBJ1-1
V gene: TRBV12-3/TRBV12-4
clone size: .
D gene: TRBD1

CDR3 protein: CSARTGNEKLFF
CDR3 DNA: TGCAGTGCTCGGACGGGCAATGAAAAACTGTTTTTT
J gene: TRBJ1-4
V gene: TRBV20-1
clone size: .
D gene: .

CDR3 protein: CASSLGGGVRQPQHF
CDR3 DNA: TGTGCCAGCAGCCTCGGGGGAGGGGTGCGGCAGCCCCAGCATTTT
J gene: TRBJ1-5
V gene: TRBV28
clone size: .
D gene: .

CDR3 protein: CASSQSQTRGGELFF
CDR3 DNA: TGTGCCAGCAGCCAAAGTCAGACTCGGGGCGGGGAGCTGTTTTTT
J gene: TRBJ2-2
V gene: TRBV14
clone size: .
D gene: .